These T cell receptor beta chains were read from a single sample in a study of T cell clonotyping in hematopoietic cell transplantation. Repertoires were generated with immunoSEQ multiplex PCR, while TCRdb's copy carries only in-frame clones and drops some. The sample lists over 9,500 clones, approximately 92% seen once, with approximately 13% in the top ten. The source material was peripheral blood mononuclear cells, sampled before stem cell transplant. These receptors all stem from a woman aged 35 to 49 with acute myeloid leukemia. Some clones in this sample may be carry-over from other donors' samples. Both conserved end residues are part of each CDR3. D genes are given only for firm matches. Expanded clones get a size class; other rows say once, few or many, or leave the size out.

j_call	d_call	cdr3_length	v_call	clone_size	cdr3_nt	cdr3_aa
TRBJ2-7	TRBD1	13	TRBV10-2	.	TGCGCCAGCAGTAGACAGGGCAGTTACGAGCAGTACTTC	CASSRQGSYEQYF
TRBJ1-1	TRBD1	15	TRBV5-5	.	TGTGCCAGCAGCTTGTCGGGACAGGTATACACTGAAGCTTTCTTT	CASSLSGQVYTEAFF
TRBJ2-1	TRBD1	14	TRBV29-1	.	TGCAGCGCACAGGGGCACCTAAAGTACAATGAGCAGTTCTTC	CSAQGHLKYNEQFF
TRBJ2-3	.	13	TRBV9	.	TGTGCCAGCAGCCTAGCGCGCACAGATACGCAGTATTTT	CASSLARTDTQYF
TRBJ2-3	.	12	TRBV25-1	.	TGTGCCAGCAGTGCTGATTTTTATACGCAGTATTTT	CASSADFYTQYF
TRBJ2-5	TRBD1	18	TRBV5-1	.	TGCGCCAGCAGCTTGGTAGGGACAGGGGATCTCTTCCAAGAGACCCAGTACTTC	CASSLVGTGDLFQETQYF
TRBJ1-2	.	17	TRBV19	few	TGTGCCAGTAGTATAGATCTATCCGGGGGGGCTAACTATGGCTACACCTTC	CASSIDLSGGANYGYTF
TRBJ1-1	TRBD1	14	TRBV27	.	TGTGCCAGCACCAAGGGGACAGCGAACACTGAAGCTTTCTTT	CASTKGTANTEAFF
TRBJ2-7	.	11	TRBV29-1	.	TGCAGCGTCCAGCGGGCTTACGAGCAGTACTTC	CSVQRAYEQYF
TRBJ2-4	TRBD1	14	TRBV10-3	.	TGTGCCATCAGTGAAGGACAGGGTGGCAACATTCAGTACTTC	CAISEGQGGNIQYF
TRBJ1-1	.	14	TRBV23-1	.	TGCGCCAGCAGTCGGAGGAAGGGACGCCCTGAAGCTTTCTTT	CASSRRKGRPEAFF
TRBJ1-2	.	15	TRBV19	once	TGTGCCAGTAGTATAGTTGCAGGGCCTAACTATGGCTACACCTTC	CASSIVAGPNYGYTF
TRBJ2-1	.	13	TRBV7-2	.	TGTGCCAGCGGCCCTCGAGGGTACAATGAGCAGTTCTTC	CASGPRGYNEQFF
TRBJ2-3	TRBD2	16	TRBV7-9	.	TGTGCCAGCAGCTTAAGGCGGGAGGGCCAAACAGATACGCAGTATTTT	CASSLRREGQTDTQYF
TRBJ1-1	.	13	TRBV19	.	TGTGCCAGTAGTACTAGGGGTTTCCCTGAAGCTTTCTTT	CASSTRGFPEAFF
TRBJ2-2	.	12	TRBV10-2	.	TGCGCCAGCAGATCAGTCGCCGGGGAGCTGTTTTTT	CASRSVAGELFF
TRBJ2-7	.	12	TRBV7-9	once	TGTGCCAGCAGCTTAGGAAGGGGCGAGCAGTACTTC	CASSLGRGEQYF
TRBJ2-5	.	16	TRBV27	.	TGTGCCAGCAGTCCTAGACGGGCGGGGACTCAAGAGACCCAGTACTTC	CASSPRRAGTQETQYF
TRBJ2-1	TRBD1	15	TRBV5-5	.	TGTGCCAGCAGCTTAGGTGGACAGGGTTACAATGAGCAGTTCTTC	CASSLGGQGYNEQFF
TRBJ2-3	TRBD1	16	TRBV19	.	TGTGCCAGTAGTATAGGGGGGACAGAGTCTCGTGATACGCAGTATTTT	CASSIGGTESRDTQYF
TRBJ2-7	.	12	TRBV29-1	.	TGCAGCGTTGAATCTGGGGTCTACGAGCAGTACTTC	CSVESGVYEQYF
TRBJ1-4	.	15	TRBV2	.	TGTGCCAGCAGCGAAGAGAGGGTTGGAAGCGAAAAACTGTTTTTT	CASSEERVGSEKLFF
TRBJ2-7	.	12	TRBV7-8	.	TGTGCCAGCAGCCCGGAAATGGGCGAGCAGTACTTC	CASSPEMGEQYF
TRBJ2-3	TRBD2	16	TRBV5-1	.	TGCGCCAGCATTGATGGGGGAGGGCCGGGCACAGATACGCAGTATTTT	CASIDGGGPGTDTQYF
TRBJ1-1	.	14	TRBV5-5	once	TGTGCCAGCAGCTTCCGGGCGGGGAACACTGAAGCTTTCTTT	CASSFRAGNTEAFF
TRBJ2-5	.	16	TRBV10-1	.	TGCGCCAGCAGTGAGTCCAGGGGTACCGACAAAGAGACCCAGTACTTC	CASSESRGTDKETQYF
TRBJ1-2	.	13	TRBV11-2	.	TGTGCCACCTATACCGGGACCGGCTATGGCTACACCTTC	CATYTGTGYGYTF
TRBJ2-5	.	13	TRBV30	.	TGTGCCTGGAGTGTACTGGTCGGAGAGACCCAGTACTTC	CAWSVLVGETQYF
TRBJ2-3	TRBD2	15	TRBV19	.	TGTGCCAGTAGTTTACGGGGGGGGAGCACAGATACGCAGTATTTT	CASSLRGGSTDTQYF
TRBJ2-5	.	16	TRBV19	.	TGTGCCAGTAGTAGGGGGGCCAGGGCGTTGGAAGAGACCCAGTACTTC	CASSRGARALEETQYF
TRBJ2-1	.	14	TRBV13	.	TGTGCCAGCAGCTCAAGTTTCTCCTACAATGAGCAGTTCTTC	CASSSSFSYNEQFF
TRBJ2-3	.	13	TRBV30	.	TGTGCCTGGAGTGGTACCGCCACAGATACGCAGTATTTT	CAWSGTATDTQYF
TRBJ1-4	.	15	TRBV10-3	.	TGTGCCATCAGTGAGTCTGGACAGCCTAATGAAAAACTGTTTTTT	CAISESGQPNEKLFF
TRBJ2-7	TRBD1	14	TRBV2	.	TGTGCCAGCAGGGACAGGGGGTTCCTCTACGAGCAGTACTTC	CASRDRGFLYEQYF
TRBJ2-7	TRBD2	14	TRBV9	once	TGTGCCAGCAGCGTAGTGCGGGAGGGCGGCGAGCAGTACTTC	CASSVVREGGEQYF
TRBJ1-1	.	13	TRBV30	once	TGTGCCTGGGGGGGCAGGCAGCTCGGAGAAGCTTTCTTT	CAWGGRQLGEAFF
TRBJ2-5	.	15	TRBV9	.	TGTGCCAGCAGCGTAGCCCCAGGGCTCCAAGAGACCCAGTACTTC	CASSVAPGLQETQYF
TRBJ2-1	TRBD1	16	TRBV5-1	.	TGCGCCAGCACTACCCGGACAGGGCGAACCCACAATGAGCAGTTCTTC	CASTTRTGRTHNEQFF